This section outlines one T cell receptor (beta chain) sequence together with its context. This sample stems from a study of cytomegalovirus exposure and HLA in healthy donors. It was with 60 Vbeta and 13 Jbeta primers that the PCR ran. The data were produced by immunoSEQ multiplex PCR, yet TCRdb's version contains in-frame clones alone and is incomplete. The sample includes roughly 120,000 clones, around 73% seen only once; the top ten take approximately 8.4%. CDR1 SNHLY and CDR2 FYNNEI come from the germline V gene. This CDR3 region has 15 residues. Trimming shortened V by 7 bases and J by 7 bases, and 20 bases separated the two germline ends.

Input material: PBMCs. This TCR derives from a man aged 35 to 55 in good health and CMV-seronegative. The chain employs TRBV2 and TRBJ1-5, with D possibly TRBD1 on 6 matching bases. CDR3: CASTAGTPSRQPQHF. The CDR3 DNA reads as TGTGCCAGCACCGCCGGGACACCTTCCAGGCAGCCCCAGCATTTT.